Listed below are T cell receptor beta chains from one sample, sequenced in a study of identical twins. One entry per CDR3 protein results from TCRdb running MiXCR on the 5' RACE reads. Counted here are 240,000 or so distinct CDR3 sequences, about 7.3% occurring once; the ten biggest clones make up approximately 3.7%. These sequences were also reported in another study, on yellow fever vaccine responses in identical twins.

Sequencing was carried out using memory (CD45RO+) T cells sorted from blood. These receptors were collected from a woman in her late teens or twenties in good health. Both conserved end residues are part of each CDR3. A D gene is named only where the DNA matches it firmly. Clone size is stated in some rows and not others, as once, few, many or a class when expanded.

abundance | j_gene | d_gene | v_gene | CDR3aa | CDR3nt
- | TRBJ2-3 | - | TRBV28 | CAIKDMFRDTQYF | TGTGCCATCAAGGACATGTTTCGGGATACGCAGTATTTT
few | TRBJ2-5 | - | TRBV25-1 | CASSELGREETQYF | TGTGCCAGCAGTGAATTGGGCAGGGAGGAGACCCAGTACTTC
few | TRBJ2-7 | - | TRBV27 | CASSPRPGMEQYF | TGTGCCAGCAGTCCACGACCGGGGATGGAGCAGTACTTC
many | TRBJ1-3 | - | TRBV5-6 | CASSLEGVRWSSGNTIYF | TGTGCCAGCAGCTTGGAGGGCGTACGGTGGAGCTCTGGAAACACCATATATTTT
- | TRBJ2-3 | TRBD2 | TRBV29-1 | CSVLSGGASDTQYF | TGCAGCGTTCTTAGCGGGGGGGCGTCAGATACGCAGTATTTT
few | TRBJ2-3 | TRBD2 | TRBV20-1 | CSARLTSGRWTDTQYF | TGCAGTGCTAGACTTACTAGCGGGAGGTGGACAGATACGCAGTATTTT
many | TRBJ2-3 | - | TRBV12-3/TRBV12-4 | CASRSQGFRRDTQYF | TGTGCCAGCAGGTCCCAGGGGTTCCGGCGCGATACGCAGTATTTT
many | TRBJ1-5 | - | TRBV3-1 | CASSLQLTGNQPQHF | TGTGCCAGCAGCCTACAGCTGACTGGCAATCAGCCCCAGCATTTT
many | TRBJ2-1 | - | TRBV2 | CASSLVLNEQFF | TGTGCCAGCAGCCTGGTCCTTAATGAGCAGTTCTTC
many | TRBJ2-3 | - | TRBV6-2/TRBV6-3 | CASSYADTQYF | TGTGCCAGCAGTTACGCAGATACGCAGTATTTT
- | TRBJ1-5 | - | TRBV10-3 | CAISEEGQGYQPQHF | TGTGCCATCAGTGAGGAGGGGCAGGGATATCAGCCCCAGCATTTT
- | TRBJ2-1 | TRBD2 | TRBV13 | CASRRGGENNEQFF | TGTGCCAGCAGGCGGGGGGGTGAGAACAATGAGCAGTTCTTC
- | TRBJ2-3 | TRBD2 | TRBV9 | CASSVARGGEDTQYF | TGTGCCAGCAGCGTAGCACGGGGGGGCGAAGATACGCAGTATTTT
- | TRBJ1-3 | TRBD1 | TRBV5-5 | CASTTGGASGNTIYF | TGTGCCAGCACCACAGGGGGCGCGTCTGGAAACACCATATATTTT
many | TRBJ2-4 | TRBD2 | TRBV11-2 | CASSPRTSGGGKNIQYF | TGTGCCAGCAGCCCCAGAACTAGCGGGGGGGGGAAAAACATTCAGTACTTC
many | TRBJ1-3 | TRBD1 | TRBV20-1 | CSASTGAGGNTIYF | TGCAGTGCTTCAACAGGGGCGGGTGGAAACACCATATATTTT
few | TRBJ2-5 | - | TRBV3-1 | CASSHVGFQETQYF | TGTGCCAGCAGCCACGTAGGCTTCCAAGAGACCCAGTACTTC
many | TRBJ2-1 | - | TRBV20-1 | CSAVEPRRSYNEQFF | TGCAGTGCAGTCGAACCCAGGAGATCCTACAATGAGCAGTTCTTC
many | TRBJ2-1 | TRBD2 | TRBV7-9 | CASSPVTSSTGNEQFF | TGTGCCAGCAGCCCTGTGACTAGCTCCACCGGCAATGAGCAGTTCTTC
few | TRBJ1-1 | - | TRBV20-1 | CSARPGGMNTEAFF | TGCAGTGCCCGGCCGGGAGGGATGAACACTGAAGCTTTCTTT
- | TRBJ2-2 | - | TRBV28 | CACSLGTLNTGELFF | TGTGCCTGCAGCCTTGGAACTCTTAACACCGGGGAGCTGTTTTTT
many | TRBJ2-2 | TRBD2 | TRBV14 | CASSPGTSGSPGELFF | TGTGCCAGCAGCCCAGGGACTAGCGGGAGCCCCGGGGAGCTGTTTTTT
- | TRBJ1-1 | - | TRBV15 | CATSSGAQGTTEAFF | TGTGCCACCAGCAGCGGGGCCCAGGGAACCACTGAAGCTTTCTTT
few | TRBJ2-1 | - | TRBV6-1 | CASSEARVFWEQFF | TGTGCCAGCAGTGAAGCGCGGGTCTTTTGGGAGCAGTTCTTC
few | TRBJ1-4 | - | TRBV7-8 | CASSSRYVPEKLFF | TGTGCCAGCAGCTCGCGTTATGTTCCTGAAAAACTGTTTTTT
many | TRBJ1-5 | - | TRBV12-3/TRBV12-4 | CASSPMEGASQPQHF | TGTGCCAGCAGTCCCATGGAGGGAGCGAGTCAGCCCCAGCATTTT
- | TRBJ1-2 | TRBD1 | TRBV28 | CASSLLGQGNYGYTF | TGTGCCAGCAGTTTACTGGGACAGGGAAACTATGGCTACACCTTC
few | TRBJ2-4 | - | TRBV29-1 | CSVRGGSNIQYF | TGCAGCGTCAGGGGGGGGTCGAACATTCAGTACTTC
few | TRBJ2-1 | - | TRBV28 | CASSLLAQRGEQFF | TGTGCCAGCAGTTTGCTAGCGCAACGAGGTGAGCAGTTCTTC
few | TRBJ1-1 | - | TRBV6-1 | CASSLAEAFF | TGTGCCAGCAGTTTAGCTGAAGCTTTCTTT
many | TRBJ1-2 | - | TRBV12-3/TRBV12-4 | CASSPDTIRGYGYTF | TGTGCCAGCAGCCCGGACACGATCCGGGGCTATGGCTACACCTTC
- | TRBJ2-1 | TRBD2 | TRBV7-9 | CASSPVAGGYNEQFF | TGTGCCAGCAGCCCAGTAGCGGGGGGTTACAATGAGCAGTTCTTC
many | TRBJ1-1 | - | TRBV24-1 | CATSDLRGNTEAFF | TGTGCCACCAGTGATTTGCGGGGGAACACTGAAGCTTTCTTT
- | TRBJ2-1 | TRBD2 | TRBV7-9 | CASSSGKGGAYNEQFF | TGTGCCAGCAGCTCTGGGAAGGGAGGGGCCTACAATGAGCAGTTCTTC
many | TRBJ2-1 | - | TRBV6-4 | CASSVSGYNEQFF | TGTGCCAGCAGTGTTTCCGGGTACAATGAGCAGTTCTTC
many | TRBJ1-1 | - | TRBV5-1 | CASSPGGASTEAFF | TGCGCCAGCAGCCCGGGAGGGGCTTCCACTGAAGCTTTCTTT
few | TRBJ1-3 | - | TRBV10-3 | CAITRGQVSGNTIYF | TGTGCCATCACCAGGGGCCAGGTCTCTGGAAACACCATATATTTT
- | TRBJ2-3 | - | TRBV27 | CARSLWTDTQYF | TGTGCCAGAAGTTTATGGACAGATACGCAGTATTTT
many | TRBJ2-5 | TRBD2 | TRBV27 | CASSCLAVLQETQYF | TGTGCCAGCAGTTGTCTAGCGGTGCTCCAAGAGACCCAGTACTTC
- | TRBJ2-3 | TRBD1 | TRBV12-3/TRBV12-4 | CASSFWVQGTDTQYF | TGTGCCAGCAGTTTTTGGGTACAGGGGACAGATACGCAGTATTTT
many | TRBJ1-1 | - | TRBV11-2 | CASSSPQIGNLEAFF | TGTGCCAGCAGCTCACCTCAGATAGGCAACCTTGAAGCTTTCTTT
- | TRBJ2-1 | - | TRBV12-3/TRBV12-4 | CASGFGVAAGLNEQFF | TGTGCCAGCGGTTTCGGGGTCGCTGCGGGCCTCAATGAGCAGTTCTTC
- | TRBJ2-5 | - | TRBV10-3 | CAVSSTGETQYF | TGTGCCGTCAGCTCCACTGGGGAGACCCAGTACTTC
- | TRBJ2-7 | TRBD2 | TRBV23-1 | CASSQSWTSGISYEQYF | TGCGCCAGCAGTCAATCGTGGACTAGCGGAATCTCCTACGAGCAGTACTTC